Below, one T cell receptor (beta chain) is given with its context. No antigen is known for it. The data originate from a study of response to subunit inactivated influenza vaccine. Study results and caveats: The authors offered the suggestion that each seasonal influenza vaccination recruits few new T cells.

CDR1 and CDR2 from the germline V gene are LGHNA and YSLEER. Trimming took 2 bases from V and 3 from J; bases not matched to a gene: 6. The CDR3 extends over 16 amino acids. TCRdb processed the RT-PCR reads anew with MiXCR; each CDR3 protein has one entry. The table shows roughly 500,000 distinct CDR3 sequences, with about 25% occurring only once. This chain joins TRBV4-3 and TRBJ2-1; TRBD1 aligns across 8 bases. This clonotype originated in a man aged 50-60 years who received an inactivated influenza vaccine. This sample comprised CD4+ T cells sorted from PBMCs, obtained more than 4 days after vaccination. CDR3 sequence (DNA): TGCGCCAGCAGCCAAAGTGGACAGGGCAACTACAATGAGCAGTTCTTC. This gives the protein CASSQSGQGNYNEQFF.